This is a list of T cell receptor beta chains from one sample in a study of molecular identifiers for immune sequencing clone quantification. TCRdb reprocessed the PCR reads with MiXCR, giving one entry per CDR3 protein. The table shows about 640,000 distinct CDR3 sequences, with 20% occurring only once. Sequenced material: naive CD8+ T cells from blood, with Jurkat cell RNA spiked in. The receptor source for this set is a human donor in good health. Some libraries in this study had Jurkat cell RNA spiked in. Each CDR3 is given with its conserved first and last residue. D genes are given only for firm matches. A row's size may be missing; if present it is once, few, many or a size class.

d_call,j_call,clone_size,v_call,cdr3_aa,cdr3_nt
-,TRBJ2-7,-,TRBV4-2,CASSQDSGAVSYEQYF,TGTGCCAGCAGCCAAGATAGTGGAGCGGTCTCCTACGAGCAGTACTTC
-,TRBJ2-7,-,TRBV5-1,CAGSLGAGAYEQYF,TGCGCCGGCAGCTTGGGGGCAGGTGCCTACGAGCAGTACTTC
TRBD1,TRBJ2-7,few,TRBV7-9,CASSPPPGQSTYEQYF,TGTGCCAGCAGCCCCCCTCCGGGACAGTCTACCTACGAGCAGTACTTC
TRBD1,TRBJ1-2,few,TRBV20-1,CSIDRDYGYTF,TGCAGCATTGACAGGGACTATGGCTACACCTTC
-,TRBJ2-3,many,TRBV28,CASSPDAVGTDTQYF,TGTGCCAGCAGCCCTGATGCGGTGGGCACAGATACGCAGTATTTT
TRBD2,TRBJ2-7,-,TRBV20-1,CSARAWELAGGSYYEQYF,TGCAGTGCTAGAGCCTGGGAGTTAGCGGGAGGGAGTTACTACGAGCAGTACTTC
TRBD1,TRBJ1-3,many,TRBV9,CASSQTGGFGNTIYF,TGTGCCAGCAGCCAAACAGGGGGCTTTGGAAACACCATATATTTT
-,TRBJ1-4,many,TRBV3-1,CASSQVGGLNEKLFF,TGTGCCAGCAGCCAAGTGGGCGGACTCAATGAAAAACTGTTTTTT
-,TRBJ2-7,many,TRBV30,CAWSLFAGVTYEQYF,TGTGCCTGGAGCCTTTTTGCCGGGGTCACCTACGAGCAGTACTTC
-,TRBJ2-2,many,TRBV29-1,CSAERGAGTGELFF,TGCAGCGCAGAAAGGGGGGCGGGCACCGGGGAGCTGTTTTTT
-,TRBJ2-2,few,TRBV24-1,CATSDSPGQPTNTGELFF,TGTGCCACCAGTGATTCCCCAGGACAGCCAACGAACACCGGGGAGCTGTTTTTT
-,TRBJ1-1,many,TRBV7-9,CASSPLEVPEAFF,TGTGCCAGCAGCCCCCTTGAGGTCCCGGAAGCTTTCTTT
TRBD2,TRBJ2-7,-,TRBV27,CASSTRLAATSYEQYF,TGTGCCAGCAGTACCCGACTAGCGGCTACCTCCTACGAGCAGTACTTC
TRBD2,TRBJ2-3,few,TRBV27,CASSLSASGNTDTQYF,TGTGCCAGCAGTTTATCGGCTAGCGGGAACACAGATACGCAGTATTTT
TRBD1,TRBJ2-7,few,TRBV20-1,CSARDGGTGGYEQYF,TGCAGTGCTAGAGATGGTGGGACAGGGGGTTACGAGCAGTACTTC
-,TRBJ2-1,-,TRBV5-1,CASSPLSEQHHGQFF,TGCGCCAGCAGCCCCCTAAGTGAACAACACCATGGGCAGTTCTTC
-,TRBJ2-7,many,TRBV19,CASSSWTDGAREEQYF,TGTGCCAGTAGTTCCTGGACCGACGGGGCGAGAGAGGAGCAGTACTTC
-,TRBJ2-7,many,TRBV28,CASKPFQEYEQYF,TGTGCCAGCAAACCATTCCAGGAGTACGAGCAGTACTTC
-,TRBJ2-3,few,TRBV6-2/TRBV6-3,CASSLGATYGDTQYF,TGTGCCAGCAGCTTGGGAGCGACCTATGGGGATACGCAGTATTTT
-,TRBJ2-7,-,TRBV7-9,CASSFTGPYEQCF,TGTGCCAGCAGCTTTACCGGGCCCTACGAGCAGTGCTTC
-,TRBJ2-7,many,TRBV4-1,CASSQDRREQYF,TGCGCCAGCAGCCAAGATCGCCGCGAGCAGTACTTC
-,TRBJ1-1,many,TRBV3-1,CASSRDWGADTEAFF,TGTGCCAGCAGCCGAGATTGGGGGGCGGACACTGAAGCTTTCTTT
-,TRBJ2-4,many,TRBV11-3,CASSAELGSGKNIQYF,TGTGCCAGCAGCGCCGAGTTAGGATCGGGGAAAAACATTCAGTACTTC
-,TRBJ1-1,many,TRBV4-1,CASSGSGSFTEAFF,TGCGCCAGCAGCGGGAGCGGGAGCTTCACTGAAGCTTTCTTT
-,TRBJ1-4,-,TRBV20-1,CSARPIDSPTNDKLFF,TGCAGTGCTAGACCCATTGACAGTCCAACTAATGATAAACTGTTCTTT
-,TRBJ2-3,many,TRBV6-2/TRBV6-3,CASSYAESYSTDTQYF,TGTGCCAGCAGTTATGCGGAGAGCTATAGCACAGATACGCAGTATTTT